The 7 T cell receptor beta chains below all came from one sample that was sequenced in a study of shared clonotypes between healthy human individuals. Clones were read by immunoSEQ multiplex PCR, and TCRdb kept only the in-frame ones, dropping some. The table has hundreds of thousands of clones, roughly 73% seen once. Sequenced sample: memory CD4+ T cells sorted from blood. As for subset: CD45RA-negative fraction. The source of these receptors is a woman between 25 and 40 years old in good health.

This chain connects TRBV7-9 to TRBJ1-2, with D tentatively TRBD1 (5 bases). V was shortened by 5 bases and J by 3 bases, with 10 bases between the two germline ends. The CDR3 loop spans 13 amino acids. The V gene's germline CDR1 is SEHNR and CDR2 FQNEAQ (reference sequence). This CDR3 is CASSIGTDYGYTF. The CDR3 DNA is TGTGCCAGCAGCATCGGGACGGACTATGGCTACACCTTC.

The chain uses TRBV7-9 and TRBJ2-1, with 11 bases aligning to TRBD2. This CDR3 comprises 17 residues. CDR1 and CDR2 from the germline V gene are SEHNR and FQNEAQ (reference sequence). V gave up 2 bases and J gave up 6 bases; unmatched junction bases: 9. In nucleotides, the CDR3 is TGTGCCAGCAGCTTAACGTTAGCGGGAGGGCCCGGCAATGAGCAGTTCTTC. This gives the protein CASSLTLAGGPGNEQFF. Using reference TRBV7-9 and TRBJ2-1 for the parts outside the CDR3, the full variable domain is DTGVSQNPRHKITKRGQNVTFRCDPISEHNRLYWYRQTLGQGPEFLTYFQNEAQLEKSRLLSDRFSAERPKGSFSTLEIQRTEQGDSAMYLCASSLTLAGGPGNEQFFGPGTRLTVL.

The table lists this clone with a few counts. V usage is TRBV5-1 and J usage is TRBJ1-2; D is unclear. CDR3 size: 15 residues. The V end lost 0 bases, the J end lost 0 bases, and 9 bases lay between the germline ends. From germline, CDR1 is SGHRS and CDR2 YFSETQ. DNA of the CDR3: TGCGCCAGCAGCTTGGCCGCACAGTCTAACTATGGCTACACCTTC. Translated: CASSLAAQSNYGYTF.

This clone has just a few counts. The chain employs TRBV28 and TRBJ1-2; D uncertain. Trimming pared 3 bases from V and 2 bases from J, leaving 10 bases between. The V gene's germline CDR1 is MDHEN and CDR2 SYDVKM. The CDR3 extends over 14 amino acids. CDR3 DNA: TGTGCCAGCAGTTTCCATCAAGGGAACTATGGCTACACCTTC. Amino acid sequence: CASSFHQGNYGYTF.

As to this clone: A much larger clone lies a single base off, so this may be a read error. The chain combines TRBV9 with TRBJ1-5, with unresolved D. V was trimmed by 0 bases and J by 2 bases, leaving 6 bases between them. Germline V gives CDR1 SGDLS, CDR2 YYNGEE. The CDR3 runs 14 residues. CDR3 loop: CASSVEGGNQPQHF. DNA of the CDR3: TGTGCCAGCAGCGTAGAGGGAGGCAATCAGCCCCAGCATTTT.

The CDR3 bases are TGCAGCGTTCAGAGACCGGGGGCTCGGGATGAAGCTTTCTTT. It specifies CSVQRPGARDEAFF. This chain connects TRBV29-1 to TRBJ1-1, with D possibly matching TRBD1 (6 bases). The CDR3 length is 14 residues. Trimming removed 5 bases from V and 7 bases from J, with 20 bases in between. Germline V lookup: CDR1 SQVTM, CDR2 ANQGSEA.

The chain carries TRBV4-1 and TRBJ2-2; 10 nucleotides match TRBD1. The CDR3 extends over 18 amino acids. V shed 2 bases, J shed 6 bases, and the junction held 12 bases outside the gene matches. Germline values: CDR1 MGHRA, CDR2 YSYEKL. The CDR3 DNA sequence: TGCGCCAGCAGCCAAAGGAGGGGGACAGGGGAGAGGGCCGGGGAGCTGTTTTTT. This sequence encodes CASSQRRGTGERAGELFF.